This T cell receptor beta chain was found in a study of radiotherapy plus CTLA-4 blockade in lung cancer. Study information: Patients showed objective responses in over 15% of cases, and disease control was achieved by 25% to 35%.

This clone has only a few counts. Produced via immunoSEQ multiplex PCR; TCRdb's table is partial and in-frame only. The sample records about 45,000 clones, around 73% being singletons. The CDR3 has 14 residues. With 7 bases clipped from V and 5 bases from J, the junction kept 10 bases outside the gene matches. CDR1 and CDR2 (germline): SEHNR, FQNEAQ (reference sequence). The chain recombines TRBV7-9 with TRBJ2-5; TRBD1 matches at 7 bases. The sample here was peripheral blood, taken from a patient treated with radiotherapy plus ipilimumab. The sequence was collected from a human donor with non-small cell lung cancer who had a complete response to radiotherapy plus ipilimumab. The CDR3: CASTERGGRETQYF. The CDR3 bases are TGTGCCAGCACCGAAAGAGGGGGCAGGGAGACCCAGTACTTC.